These 9 T cell receptor beta chains were sequenced from one sample in a study of technical replicates of blood from a handful of donors. Libraries were prepared by immunoSEQ multiplex PCR; TCRdb keeps only in-frame clonotypes and omits some of them. The sample has 75,000 to 95,000 clones; about 96% are singletons. The sequencing input was T cells isolated from PBMCs. Receptor source: a human donor in good health.

The V and J genes are TRBV6-4 and TRBJ2-1; TRBD1 might be the D (5 bases). The V and J ends lost 4 bases and 1 base respectively, with 11 bases between them. Germline CDR1 is MRHNA and CDR2 is SNTAGT. The CDR3 length is 15 residues. CDR3 loop: CASSVETASYNEQFF. The CDR3, as DNA: TGTGCCAGCAGTGTTGAGACAGCATCCTACAATGAGCAGTTCTTC.

This rearrangement joins TRBV4-1 to TRBJ2-6; 7 bases are a match to TRBD1. This CDR3 comprises 18 residues. Germline assignment: CDR1 MGHRA and CDR2 YSYEKL. The junction had 6 bases not matched to a gene; V was cut back by 1 base and J by 0 bases. The CDR3 reads CASSQVGTALSGANVLTF. The CDR3 coding sequence is TGCGCCAGCAGCCAAGTAGGGACAGCGCTCTCTGGGGCCAACGTCCTGACTTTC.

This clone was seen a single time. The rearrangement uses TRBV7-9 and TRBJ2-7, with 8 nucleotides matching TRBD1. This CDR3 region has 14 residues. Trimming removed 2 bases from V and 12 bases from J; junction bases left unmatched: 12. Germline V gives CDR1 SEHNR, CDR2 FQNEAQ (reference sequence). CDR3: CASSLSGQGLVTYF. The CDR3 DNA follows: TGTGCCAGCAGCTTATCAGGACAGGGATTGGTAACGTACTTC.

The table lists this clone with a few counts. The gene calls are TRBV19 and TRBJ2-1; a possible D gene is TRBD2 (6 bases). V was clipped by 9 bases and J by 6 bases, with 24 bases between them. This CDR3 spans 16 amino acids. CDR1 is LNHDA, CDR2 SQIVND, per germline (reference sequence). The CDR3 protein is CASSKDRLDSINEQFF. The CDR3 nucleotides read TGTGCCAGCTCCAAGGACCGACTAGACTCGATCAATGAGCAGTTCTTC.

The chain couples TRBV27 to TRBJ2-2; a possible D gene is TRBD1 (5 bases). Per germline, CDR1 MNHEY and CDR2 SMNVEV (reference sequence). V lost 3 bases, J lost 4 bases, and 15 bases lay in between. There are 16 residues in the CDR3. The CDR3 region has the DNA TGTGCCAGCAGTTTTAGCAGGGCTAGGAGCACCGGGGAGCTGTTTTTT. It is translated as CASSFSRARSTGELFF.

The chain has TRBV7-9 and TRBJ1-2; D gene uncertain. The V end was cut by 1 base, the J end by 4 bases, with 7 bases between. The CDR3 is 13 residues long. Germline lookup yields CDR1 SEHNR and CDR2 FQNEAQ (reference sequence). CDR3 protein: CASSLVLSYGYTF. In nucleotides, the CDR3 is TGTGCCAGCAGCTTAGTACTGAGCTATGGCTACACCTTC.

CDR3 nucleotide sequence: TGCAGCGATAGGACTAGCGGGGGCTCCTACGAGCAGTACTTC. The encoded protein is CSDRTSGGSYEQYF. J is TRBJ2-7 and V is TRBV29-1; 13 nucleotides agree with TRBD2. The ends lost 7 bases at V and 0 bases at J; junction bases unmatched: 3. This CDR3 comprises 14 residues. Germline V gives CDR1 SQVTM, CDR2 ANQGSEA.

This rearrangement joins TRBV5-1 to TRBJ2-5; D is perhaps TRBD1 (7 bases). The CDR3 sequence is 17 residues long. Germline V gene data show CDR1 as SGHRS and CDR2 as YFSETQ. With 4 bases removed from V and 4 bases from J, the gap between germline ends came to 23 bases. The CDR3, as DNA: TGCGCCAGCAGCCAAACCGCGACAGGGCTCGGGGGAGAGACCCAGTACTTC. Protein sequence: CASSQTATGLGGETQYF.

The V gene is TRBV10-1, the J gene TRBJ2-3, with 8 bases that match TRBD1. V dropped 3 bases and J dropped 5; count of bases not matched to a gene: 16. Germline assignment: CDR1 WNHNN and CDR2 SYGVQD (reference sequence). The length of the CDR3 is 18 residues. CDR3 sequence (DNA): TGCGCCAGCAGTGACCGGGACAGGAGGGTTTTGGAGGGAGATACGCAGTATTTT. Encoded protein: CASSDRDRRVLEGDTQYF.